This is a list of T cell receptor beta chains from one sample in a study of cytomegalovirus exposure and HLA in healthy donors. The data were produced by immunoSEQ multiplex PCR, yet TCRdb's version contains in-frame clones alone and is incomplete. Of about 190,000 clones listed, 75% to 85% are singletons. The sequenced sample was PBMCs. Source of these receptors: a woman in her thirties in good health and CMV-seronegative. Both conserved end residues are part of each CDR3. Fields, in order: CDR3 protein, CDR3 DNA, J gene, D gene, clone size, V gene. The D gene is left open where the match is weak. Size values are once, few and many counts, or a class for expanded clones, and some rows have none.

CDR3: CASSQQQGSNQPQHF; DNA: TGCGCCAGCAGCCAACAACAGGGGAGCAATCAGCCCCAGCATTTT; J: TRBJ1-5; D: TRBD1; size: few; V: TRBV4-1
CDR3: CASSRGGEKLFF; DNA: TGTGCCAGTAGTCGGGGAGGTGAAAAACTGTTTTTT; J: TRBJ1-4; D: NA; size: NA; V: TRBV19
CDR3: CASSAGLDYEQYF; DNA: TGTGCCAGCTCAGCAGGACTTGACTACGAGCAGTACTTC; J: TRBJ2-7; D: NA; size: NA; V: TRBV18
CDR3: CASSLSLADYEQYF; DNA: TGTGCCAGCAGCTTAAGCCTAGCCGACTACGAGCAGTACTTC; J: TRBJ2-7; D: NA; size: NA; V: TRBV7-2
CDR3: CSVDFQGSGTEAFF; DNA: TGCAGCGTTGATTTCCAGGGCTCGGGCACTGAAGCTTTCTTT; J: TRBJ1-1; D: NA; size: NA; V: TRBV29-1
CDR3: CASSEASQGTSPLHF; DNA: TGTGCCAGCAGTGAAGCATCACAGGGAACTTCACCCCTCCACTTT; J: TRBJ1-6; D: NA; size: NA; V: TRBV6-1
CDR3: CASSISKGGGSYEQYF; DNA: TGTGCCAGCAGCATATCTAAAGGTGGCGGCTCCTACGAGCAGTACTTC; J: TRBJ2-7; D: NA; size: NA; V: TRBV7-8
CDR3: CASSFDLVAGAFF; DNA: TGTGCCAGCAGCTTCGACCTCGTAGCCGGCGCTTTCTTT; J: TRBJ1-1; D: NA; size: NA; V: TRBV7-9
CDR3: CASSQEGGGSNEQYF; DNA: TGCGCCAGCAGCCAAGAAGGGGGGGGGAGCAACGAGCAGTACTTC; J: TRBJ2-7; D: NA; size: NA; V: TRBV4-3
CDR3: CASSEVVSGLSYEQYF; DNA: TGTGCCAGCAGTGAAGTCGTGTCGGGACTGTCCTACGAGCAGTACTTC; J: TRBJ2-7; D: NA; size: few; V: TRBV6-1
CDR3: CASIARADNQPQHF; DNA: TGTGCCAGCATTGCCAGGGCTGACAATCAGCCCCAGCATTTT; J: TRBJ1-5; D: NA; size: NA; V: TRBV2
CDR3: CAGRRRLHNEQFF; DNA: TGTGCCGGGAGGCGCCGATTGCACAATGAGCAGTTCTTC; J: TRBJ2-1; D: NA; size: NA; V: TRBV21-1
CDR3: CASSGQGADGSPLHF; DNA: TGTGCCAGCAGTGGACAGGGGGCGGATGGGTCACCCCTCCACTTT; J: TRBJ1-6; D: TRBD1; size: NA; V: TRBV6-5
CDR3: CASMGGGAASYEQYF; DNA: TGTGCCAGCATGGGGGGAGGAGCGGCTTCCTACGAGCAGTACTTC; J: TRBJ2-7; D: NA; size: NA; V: TRBV28
CDR3: CASSLTSGYEQYF; DNA: TGTGCCAGCAGCCTTACTAGCGGCTACGAGCAGTACTTC; J: TRBJ2-7; D: TRBD2; size: NA; V: TRBV14
CDR3: CATSTEWTSSYNEQFF; DNA: TGTGCCACCAGCACCGAGTGGACTAGCTCCTACAATGAGCAGTTCTTC; J: TRBJ2-1; D: TRBD2; size: NA; V: TRBV15
CDR3: CASSVPGTGRYEQYF; DNA: TGTGCCAGCAGTGTCCCCGGGACAGGTCGCTACGAGCAGTACTTC; J: TRBJ2-7; D: TRBD1; size: NA; V: TRBV28
CDR3: CASSPQTGFGNTIYF; DNA: TGTGCCAGCAGCCCACAGACAGGGTTTGGAAACACCATATATTTT; J: TRBJ1-3; D: TRBD1; size: NA; V: TRBV7-3
CDR3: CASSVGPGANVLTF; DNA: TGTGCCAGCAGCGTTGGGCCTGGGGCCAACGTCCTGACTTTC; J: TRBJ2-6; D: NA; size: NA; V: TRBV7-7
CDR3: CASSVGLAGVMNEQYF; DNA: TGTGCCAGCAGCGTAGGACTAGCGGGAGTTATGAACGAGCAGTACTTC; J: TRBJ2-7; D: TRBD2; size: NA; V: TRBV9
CDR3: CASSFYMTSGYEQYF; DNA: TGTGCCAGCAGCTTTTATATGACTAGCGGATACGAGCAGTACTTC; J: TRBJ2-7; D: TRBD2; size: NA; V: TRBV7-2
CDR3: CASSLGLAGTQETQYF; DNA: TGTGCCAGCAGCCTGGGACTAGCGGGAACTCAAGAGACCCAGTACTTC; J: TRBJ2-5; D: TRBD2; size: few; V: TRBV7-9
CDR3: CASSYSDRHNSPLHF; DNA: TGTGCCAGCAGTTACTCCGACAGACATAATTCACCCCTCCACTTT; J: TRBJ1-6; D: NA; size: NA; V: TRBV6-5
CDR3: CASSIIGGDSSYGYTF; DNA: TGTGCCAGTAGTATCATTGGCGGGGATTCCTCCTATGGCTACACCTTC; J: TRBJ1-2; D: NA; size: NA; V: TRBV19
CDR3: CASSKTGQGADNQPQHF; DNA: TGTGCCAGCAGCAAAACCGGACAGGGCGCCGATAATCAGCCCCAGCATTTT; J: TRBJ1-5; D: NA; size: NA; V: TRBV21-1
CDR3: CASEGGRSVYGYTF; DNA: TGTGCCAGCGAGGGGGGGCGGTCAGTCTATGGCTACACCTTC; J: TRBJ1-2; D: NA; size: NA; V: TRBV25-1
CDR3: CASSLDPLNFNYGYTF; DNA: TGCGCCAGCAGCTTAGATCCTCTAAACTTTAACTATGGCTACACCTTC; J: TRBJ1-2; D: NA; size: NA; V: TRBV5-1
CDR3: CASSYGIELATYEQYF; DNA: TGTGCCAGCAGTTACGGGATTGAACTAGCTACCTACGAGCAGTACTTC; J: TRBJ2-7; D: NA; size: once; V: TRBV6-5
CDR3: CASSPQGGGSPLHF; DNA: TGTGCCAGCAGTCCTCAGGGCGGGGGTTCACCCCTCCACTTT; J: TRBJ1-6; D: NA; size: NA; V: TRBV27
CDR3: CSGWGGNQPQHF; DNA: TGCAGCGGGTGGGGGGGGAATCAGCCCCAGCATTTT; J: TRBJ1-5; D: NA; size: NA; V: TRBV29-1
CDR3: CASSRQPSSQETQYF; DNA: TGTGCCAGCAGCCGCCAACCTAGCAGCCAAGAGACCCAGTACTTC; J: TRBJ2-5; D: NA; size: NA; V: TRBV4-2
CDR3: CASSRDRGPNSPLHF; DNA: TGTGCCAGCAGCCGGGACAGGGGGCCGAATTCACCCCTCCACTTT; J: TRBJ1-6; D: TRBD1; size: NA; V: TRBV6-4
CDR3: CASRQGQEINYGYTF; DNA: TGCGCCAGCAGACAGGGACAGGAGATTAACTATGGCTACACCTTC; J: TRBJ1-2; D: TRBD1; size: NA; V: TRBV10-2
CDR3: CASSLALNFRGKDYNEQFF; DNA: TGTGCCAGCAGCTTAGCGCTTAATTTTCGCGGGAAGGACTACAATGAGCAGTTCTTC; J: TRBJ2-1; D: NA; size: NA; V: TRBV7-9
CDR3: CASSLDPLTSYYNEQFF; DNA: TGCGCCAGCAGCTTGGACCCCCTGACTAGTTACTACAATGAGCAGTTCTTC; J: TRBJ2-1; D: NA; size: once; V: TRBV5-1
CDR3: CASSQGITEHNEQFF; DNA: TGCGCCAGCAGCCAAGGGATAACAGAGCACAATGAGCAGTTCTTC; J: TRBJ2-1; D: NA; size: NA; V: TRBV4-1
CDR3: CASSLPFGGYEQYF; DNA: TGTGCCAGCAGTCTCCCCTTCGGGGGTTACGAGCAGTACTTC; J: TRBJ2-7; D: NA; size: NA; V: TRBV28
CDR3: CAWTTLPRDRDSYEQYF; DNA: TGTGCCTGGACTACTTTGCCCCGGGACAGGGACTCCTACGAGCAGTACTTC; J: TRBJ2-7; D: TRBD1; size: NA; V: TRBV30
CDR3: CASSLSLGKEKLFF; DNA: TGTGCCAGCAGCTTAAGCCTCGGGAAGGAAAAACTGTTTTTT; J: TRBJ1-4; D: NA; size: NA; V: TRBV7-9
CDR3: CASSPDGFTGAPFF; DNA: TGTGCCAGCAGCCCAGACGGGTTCACAGGGGCCCCGTTCTTC; J: TRBJ2-1; D: TRBD1; size: NA; V: TRBV11-3
CDR3: CASIDRGGPGELFF; DNA: TGTGCCAGCATCGACCGGGGGGGTCCCGGGGAGCTGTTTTTT; J: TRBJ2-2; D: TRBD2; size: NA; V: TRBV6-6
CDR3: CASSASQRLAGASTQYF; DNA: TGTGCCAGCAGTGCGTCCCAAAGACTAGCGGGAGCTTCTACGCAGTATTTT; J: TRBJ2-3; D: TRBD2; size: NA; V: TRBV2
CDR3: CATSRGLDRDNTIYF; DNA: TGTGCCACCAGCAGAGGTCTTGACAGGGATAACACCATATATTTT; J: TRBJ1-3; D: TRBD1; size: NA; V: TRBV15
CDR3: CASSGTGGIYNSPLHF; DNA: TGTGCCAGCAGCGGAACAGGGGGCATCTATAATTCACCCCTCCACTTT; J: TRBJ1-6; D: TRBD1; size: NA; V: TRBV9
CDR3: CASSWFGSPLHF; DNA: TGTGCCAGCTCTTGGTTCGGGTCACCCCTCCACTTT; J: TRBJ1-6; D: NA; size: NA; V: TRBV6-5
CDR3: CASSDGTYEQYF; DNA: TGTGCCAGCAGTGACGGGACCTACGAGCAGTACTTC; J: TRBJ2-7; D: NA; size: NA; V: TRBV6-5
CDR3: CASSEGQGAFEAFF; DNA: TGTGCCAGCTCAGAAGGACAGGGGGCGTTTGAAGCTTTCTTT; J: TRBJ1-1; D: TRBD1; size: once; V: TRBV18
CDR3: CASSYRETGDYTF; DNA: TGTGCCAGCAGTTACCGGGAGACCGGGGACTACACCTTC; J: TRBJ1-2; D: NA; size: NA; V: TRBV6-6
CDR3: CASSFEETARAQYF; DNA: TGTGCCAGCAGCTTTGAGGAAACAGCCAGGGCCCAGTACTTC; J: TRBJ2-5; D: NA; size: NA; V: TRBV11-2
CDR3: CASSVSGGTGNYGYTF; DNA: TGTGCCAGCAGTGTTTCCGGAGGGACCGGTAACTATGGCTACACCTTC; J: TRBJ1-2; D: NA; size: NA; V: TRBV2
CDR3: CASSGLLQGSFYEQYF; DNA: TGTGCCAGCAGTGGCCTTCTACAGGGTTCTTTCTACGAGCAGTACTTC; J: TRBJ2-7; D: NA; size: few; V: TRBV6-6
CDR3: CASSMWGGNEQFF; DNA: TGTGCCAGTAGTATGTGGGGGGGGAATGAGCAGTTCTTC; J: TRBJ2-1; D: TRBD2; size: few; V: TRBV19
CDR3: CASSQRDRRPYEQYF; DNA: TGTGCCAGCAGCCAGAGGGACAGGCGCCCTTACGAGCAGTACTTC; J: TRBJ2-7; D: TRBD1; size: NA; V: TRBV5-6
CDR3: CASSNAPYGYTF; DNA: TGTGCCAGTAGTAATGCGCCTTATGGCTACACCTTC; J: TRBJ1-2; D: NA; size: once; V: TRBV19
CDR3: CASSSPGLAGFETQYF; DNA: TGTGCCAGCAGCTCCCCGGGACTAGCGGGGTTTGAGACCCAGTACTTC; J: TRBJ2-5; D: TRBD2; size: NA; V: TRBV13
CDR3: CASSDGDRDKPYEQYF; DNA: TGTGCCAGCAGCGATGGGGACAGGGACAAGCCCTACGAGCAGTACTTC; J: TRBJ2-7; D: TRBD1; size: few; V: TRBV9
CDR3: CASSFRQGAHEQYF; DNA: TGTGCCAGCAGTTTTAGACAGGGGGCCCACGAGCAGTACTTC; J: TRBJ2-7; D: TRBD1; size: NA; V: TRBV28
CDR3: CASSVGSGSNEQFF; DNA: TGTGCCAGCAGCGTAGGTAGCGGAAGCAATGAGCAGTTCTTC; J: TRBJ2-1; D: NA; size: NA; V: TRBV9
CDR3: CAISGRAGGEETQYF; DNA: TGTGCCATCAGTGGCCGGGCAGGGGGCGAAGAGACCCAGTACTTC; J: TRBJ2-5; D: TRBD1; size: NA; V: TRBV10-3